The 21 T cell receptor beta chains reported below all come from one sample, sequenced in a study of siplizumab effects on memory and regulatory T cells. Produced via immunoSEQ multiplex PCR; TCRdb's table is partial and in-frame only. Altogether approximately 94,000 clones are present, about 96% being singletons, with the ten largest covering less than 0.035%. Material for sequencing was naive CD4+ T cells sorted from blood. Every receptor here comes from a human donor in good health.

The chain is built from TRBV9 and TRBJ2-3; D ambiguous. V lost 1 base to trimming and J lost 3 bases, with 6 bases between them. CDR3 length equals 13 residues. Germline CDR1 SGDLS, CDR2 YYNGEE. The CDR3 protein is CASSVFATDTQYF. Written as DNA, the CDR3 is TGTGCCAGCAGCGTATTTGCAACAGATACGCAGTATTTT.

V is TRBV28 and J is TRBJ2-3; TRBD1 is a possible D gene (5 bases). The CDR3 totals 14 residues. In germline, CDR1 is MDHEN, CDR2 SYDVKM. V was clipped by 3 bases and J by 1 base, with 8 bases between them. The CDR3 sequence is CASSFQGGTDTQYF. DNA for the CDR3: TGTGCCAGCAGTTTTCAAGGGGGCACAGATACGCAGTATTTT.

This rearrangement joins TRBV11-2 to TRBJ1-2, with 7 bases that match TRBD1. Germline V lookup: CDR1 SGHAT, CDR2 FQNNGV. V shed 5 bases, J shed 3 bases, and the junction held 15 bases outside the gene matches. The CDR3 extends over 17 amino acids. The CDR3 region is CASSAGVGTDFYYGYTF. CDR3 nucleotides: TGTGCCAGCAGCGCCGGGGTGGGGACAGATTTTTACTATGGCTACACCTTC. The entire variable domain, with the rest obtained from reference TRBV11-2 and TRBJ1-2, is as follows: EAGVAQSPRYKIIEKRQSVAFWCNPISGHATLYWYQQILGQGPKLLIQFQNNGVVDDSQLPKDRFSAERLKGVDSTLKIQPAKLEDSAVYLCASSAGVGTDFYYGYTFGSGTRLTVV.

This clone was seen a single time. V is TRBV14 and J is TRBJ2-1; maybe TRBD1 (6 bases). The CDR3 loop spans 15 amino acids. V was trimmed by 4 bases and J by 6 bases, leaving 16 bases between them. CDR1 and CDR2 from the germline V gene are SGHDN and FVKESK. Here the CDR3 reads CASSLGQPTINEQFF. The CDR3 DNA is TGTGCCAGCAGCCTTGGACAGCCAACCATCAATGAGCAGTTCTTC.

The gene calls are TRBV7-9 and TRBJ1-6, with TRBD1 identical over 9 bases. The CDR3 covers 17 residues. Germline CDR1 is SEHNR and CDR2 is FQNEAQ (reference sequence). Germline trimming cut 5 bases from V and 9 bases from J; bases unmatched to any gene: 14. CDR3 nucleotides: TGTGCCAGCAGCCGACTCGGGCCCGACAGGGGGTCTTCACCCCTCCACTTT. It encodes CASSRLGPDRGSSPLHF.

The genes are TRBV27 and TRBJ2-2, with D maybe TRBD1 (6 bases). The germline CDR1 and CDR2 sequences are MNHEY and SMNVEV (reference sequence). V was cut by 5 bases and J by 4 bases, with 14 bases left in between. The CDR3 loop spans 15 amino acids. CDR3 sequence: CASSPTGSITGELFF. The DNA for the CDR3 is TGTGCCAGCAGTCCGACAGGTTCTATCACCGGGGAGCTGTTTTTT.

The rearrangement uses TRBV5-1 and TRBJ2-1, with TRBD2 identical over 10 bases. CDR3 length equals 15 residues. J lost 2 bases, V lost 1 base, and 0 bases had no gene match. Germline V gene data show CDR1 as SGHRS and CDR2 as YFSETQ. The CDR3 region is CASSLLAGAYNEQFF. The CDR3 DNA reads TGCGCCAGCAGCTTGCTAGCGGGGGCCTACAATGAGCAGTTCTTC.

The J gene is TRBJ2-7, the V gene TRBV4-1, with 9 bases lining up with TRBD1. The trim removed 8 bases at V and 5 bases at J, leaving 10 bases unmatched. Germline V gene sequence: CDR1 MGHRA, CDR2 YSYEKL. CDR3 length: 14 amino acids. The CDR3 reads CASGRDRVAHEQYF. As DNA, the CDR3 is TGCGCCAGCGGCCGGGACAGGGTTGCTCACGAGCAGTACTTC.

The chain links TRBV4-1 to TRBJ1-2; 7 bases agree with TRBD1. CDR3 length: 17 residues. Germline values: CDR1 MGHRA, CDR2 YSYEKL. The V and J ends lost 1 base and 4 bases, in that order; junction bases with no gene match: 12. The CDR3 sequence: CASSQALWDRNSYGYTF. CDR3 DNA sequence: TGCGCCAGCAGCCAAGCCCTCTGGGACAGAAACAGCTATGGCTACACCTTC.

This chain connects TRBV9 to TRBJ2-2; a possible D gene is TRBD2 (5 bases). Germline V gives CDR1 SGDLS, CDR2 YYNGEE. This CDR3 spans 15 amino acids. Trimming shortened V by 0 bases and J by 4 bases, and 10 bases separated the two germline ends. The CDR3 sequence is CASSVAGESTGELFF. CDR3 bases: TGTGCCAGCAGCGTAGCCGGGGAGAGCACCGGGGAGCTGTTTTTT.

This chain joins TRBV28 and TRBJ2-6, with D perhaps matching TRBD1 (5 bases). The germline CDR1 and CDR2 sequences are MDHEN and SYDVKM. Trimming removed 5 bases from V and 2 bases from J, with 7 bases in between. The CDR3 loop spans 14 amino acids. In nucleotides, the CDR3 is TGTGCCAGCAGTCCCAGGGCTGGGGCCAACGTCCTGACTTTC. Residues: CASSPRAGANVLTF.

V and J are TRBV4-1 and TRBJ2-3; the D gene is possibly TRBD1 (5 bases). There are 14 residues in the CDR3. V was clipped by 4 bases and J by 1 base, with 9 bases between them. In germline, CDR1 is MGHRA, CDR2 YSYEKL. CDR3 loop: CASSPRVGTDTQYF. Written as DNA, the CDR3 is TGCGCCAGCAGCCCCAGGGTGGGCACAGATACGCAGTATTTT.

The chain joins TRBV7-9 to TRBJ1-4, with D possibly matching TRBD1 (5 bases). The CDR3 sequence is 14 residues long. Germline assignment: CDR1 SEHNR and CDR2 FQNEAQ (reference sequence). Trimming removed 1 base at V and 7 bases at J, with 10 bases between. CDR3 region: CASSLGQGFEKLFF. The DNA of the CDR3 is TGTGCCAGCAGCTTAGGGCAGGGATTTGAAAAACTGTTTTTT.

The chain couples TRBV6-1 to TRBJ2-2; TRBD1 matches at 9 bases. This CDR3 spans 15 amino acids. V lost 11 bases and J lost 2; bases outside the gene matches: 9. The V gene's germline CDR1 is MNHNS and CDR2 SASEGT. CDR3 nucleotide sequence: TGTGCCGGCTCCGTGGGACAGGGAAACACCGGGGAGCTGTTTTTT. Translating gives CAGSVGQGNTGELFF.

The chain combines TRBV4-3 with TRBJ1-6, with a possible D match to TRBD1 (6 bases). The CDR3 is 15 residues long. V was clipped by 1 base and J by 7 bases, with 11 bases between them. Per the germline V gene, CDR1 is LGHNA and CDR2 is YSLEER. The CDR3 loop is CASSQVATGNSPLHF. Here the CDR3 DNA reads TGCGCCAGCAGCCAAGTAGCTACAGGGAATTCACCCCTCCACTTT.

The chain has TRBV11-2 and TRBJ2-3; the D gene is possibly TRBD2 (5 bases). Trimming left V 1 base short and J 7 bases short, with 6 bases between. In germline, CDR1 is SGHAT, CDR2 FQNNGV. The CDR3 runs to 12 residues. CDR3 sequence: CASSLGGYTQYF. The CDR3 coding sequence is TGTGCCAGCAGCTTAGGAGGGTATACGCAGTATTTT.

The count of this clone is one. This chain joins TRBV28 and TRBJ1-3; tentatively, D is TRBD1 (5 bases). Trimming cost V 5 bases and J 0 bases, with 14 bases left between them. This CDR3 spans 16 amino acids. Germline V gives CDR1 MDHEN, CDR2 SYDVKM. The CDR3 nucleotides are TGTGCCAGCAGTCAGGGAGGGGCGAGCTCTGGAAACACCATATATTTT. Translating it yields CASSQGGASSGNTIYF.

This clone was detected only a few times. The chain carries TRBV5-1 and TRBJ1-1, with 8 positions matching TRBD1. Germline CDR1 SGHRS, CDR2 YFSETQ. V shed 3 bases and J 5 bases; nucleotides not matched to a gene: 9. The CDR3 extends over 15 amino acids. In DNA, the CDR3 is TGCGCCAGCAGCTCCAACACAGGGGGGGGAACTGAAGCTTTCTTT. Its protein is CASSSNTGGGTEAFF.

This rearrangement joins TRBV4-2 to TRBJ2-7; TRBD2 matches at 10 bases. CDR1 and CDR2 from the germline V gene are LGHNA and YNFKEQ. V gave up 0 bases and J gave up 5 bases; unmatched junction bases: 10. This CDR3 region has 17 residues. CDR3 DNA: TGTGCCAGCAGCCAAGACCGTGTAGCGGGGGGTCTCAACGAGCAGTACTTC. This encodes CASSQDRVAGGLNEQYF.

This sequence joins TRBV7-2 and TRBJ1-1, with a tentative D call TRBD1 (5 bases). Trimming shortened V by 2 bases and J by 7 bases, and 14 bases separated the two germline ends. Looked up from germline, CDR1 is SGHTA and CDR2 is FQGNSA. This CDR3 is built from 14 residues. The chain's CDR3 is CASSLSIGGGEAFF. CDR3 nucleotide sequence: TGTGCCAGCAGCTTATCGATCGGGGGAGGTGAAGCTTTCTTT.

The chain uses TRBV5-6 and TRBJ2-3; TRBD2 matches 8 bases. The V segment lost 3 bases and the J segment 1 base; nucleotides outside the gene matches: 7. This CDR3 is built from 16 residues. Germline V gene sequence: CDR1 SGHDT, CDR2 YYEEEE. Here the CDR3 DNA reads TGTGCCAGCAGCTGGCTGGGCGGGGGGCGCACAGATACGCAGTATTTT. It encodes CASSWLGGGRTDTQYF.